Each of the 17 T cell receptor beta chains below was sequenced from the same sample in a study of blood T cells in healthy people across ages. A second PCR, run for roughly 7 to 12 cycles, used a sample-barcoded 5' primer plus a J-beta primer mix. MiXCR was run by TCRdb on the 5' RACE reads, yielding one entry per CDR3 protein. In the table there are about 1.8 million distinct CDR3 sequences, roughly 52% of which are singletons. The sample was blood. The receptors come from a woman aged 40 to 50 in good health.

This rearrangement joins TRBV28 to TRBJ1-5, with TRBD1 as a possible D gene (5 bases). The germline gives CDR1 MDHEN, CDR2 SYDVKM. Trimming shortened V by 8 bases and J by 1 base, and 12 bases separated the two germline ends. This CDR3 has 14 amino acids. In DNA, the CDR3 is TGTGCCAGCTGTCGCAGGGACAGCAATCAGCCCCAGCATTTT. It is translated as CASCRRDSNQPQHF.

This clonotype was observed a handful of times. The CDR3 DNA reads as TGCGCCAGCAGCTTGGTAGACAGAATTTACGAGCAGTACTTC. This translates into CASSLVDRIYEQYF. J is TRBJ2-7 and V is TRBV5-1, with D perhaps TRBD1 (5 bases). The CDR3 contains 14 residues. The V end lost 0 bases, the J end lost 4 bases, and 11 bases lay between the germline ends. Germline-derived CDR1 and CDR2 are SGHRS and YFSETQ.

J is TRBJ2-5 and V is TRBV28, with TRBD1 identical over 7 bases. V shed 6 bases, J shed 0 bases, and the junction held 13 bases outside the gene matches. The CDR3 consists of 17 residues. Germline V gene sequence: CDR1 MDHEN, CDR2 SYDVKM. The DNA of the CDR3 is TGTGCCAGCAGCCGACCTTCGGACAGGAGGTACCAAGAGACCCAGTACTTC. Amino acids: CASSRPSDRRYQETQYF.

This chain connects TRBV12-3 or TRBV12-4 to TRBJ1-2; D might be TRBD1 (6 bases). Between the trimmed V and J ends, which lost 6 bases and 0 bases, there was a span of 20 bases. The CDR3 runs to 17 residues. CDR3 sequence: CASSDKMQTGSNYGYTF. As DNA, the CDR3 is TGTGCCAGCAGCGACAAGATGCAGACAGGCTCTAACTATGGCTACACCTTC.

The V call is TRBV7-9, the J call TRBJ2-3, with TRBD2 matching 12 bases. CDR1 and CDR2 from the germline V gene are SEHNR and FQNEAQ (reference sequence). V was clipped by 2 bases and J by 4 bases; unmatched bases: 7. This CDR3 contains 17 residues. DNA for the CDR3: TGTGCCAGCAGCTTATCCCTAGCGGGGGGGCGCCCAGATACGCAGTATTTT. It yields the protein CASSLSLAGGRPDTQYF.

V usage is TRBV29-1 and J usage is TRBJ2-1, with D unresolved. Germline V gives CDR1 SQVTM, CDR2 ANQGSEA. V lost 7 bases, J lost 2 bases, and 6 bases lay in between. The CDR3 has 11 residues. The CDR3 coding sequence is TGCAGCGACCGGCCCTACAATGAGCAGTTCTTC. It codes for CSDRPYNEQFF.

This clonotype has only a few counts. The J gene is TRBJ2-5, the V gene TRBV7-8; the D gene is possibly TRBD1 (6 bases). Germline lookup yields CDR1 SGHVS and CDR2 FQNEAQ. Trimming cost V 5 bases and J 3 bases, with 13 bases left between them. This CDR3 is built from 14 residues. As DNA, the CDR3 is TGTGCCAGCAGCGGTGCCAGGGGAGAAGAGACCCAGTACTTC. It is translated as CASSGARGEETQYF.

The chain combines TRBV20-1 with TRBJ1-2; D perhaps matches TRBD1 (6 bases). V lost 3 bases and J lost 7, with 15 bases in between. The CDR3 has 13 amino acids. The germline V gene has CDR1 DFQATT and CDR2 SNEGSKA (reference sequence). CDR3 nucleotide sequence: TGCAGTGCTAGGGAGGGGGACTATTGTGGCTACACCTTC. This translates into CSAREGDYCGYTF.

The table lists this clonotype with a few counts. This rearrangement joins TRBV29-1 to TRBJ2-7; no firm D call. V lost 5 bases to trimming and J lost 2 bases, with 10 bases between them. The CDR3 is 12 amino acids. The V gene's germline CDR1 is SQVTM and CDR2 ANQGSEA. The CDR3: CSVSGTAYEQYF. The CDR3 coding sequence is TGCAGCGTTTCCGGTACAGCCTACGAGCAGTACTTC.

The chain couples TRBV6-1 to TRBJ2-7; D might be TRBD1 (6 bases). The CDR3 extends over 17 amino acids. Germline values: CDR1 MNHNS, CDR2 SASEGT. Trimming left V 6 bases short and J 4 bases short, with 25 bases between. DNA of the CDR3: TGTGCCAGCAGGGATCCCCATCTGACAGGTCCAACTTACGAGCAGTACTTC. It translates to CASRDPHLTGPTYEQYF.

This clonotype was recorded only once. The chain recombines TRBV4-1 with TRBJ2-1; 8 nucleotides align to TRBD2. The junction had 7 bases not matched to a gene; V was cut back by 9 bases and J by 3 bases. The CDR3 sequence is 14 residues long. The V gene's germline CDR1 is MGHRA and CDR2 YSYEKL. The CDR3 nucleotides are TGCGCCAGTGACGGGGGGGCGGGCTACAATGAGCAGTTCTTC. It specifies CASDGGAGYNEQFF.

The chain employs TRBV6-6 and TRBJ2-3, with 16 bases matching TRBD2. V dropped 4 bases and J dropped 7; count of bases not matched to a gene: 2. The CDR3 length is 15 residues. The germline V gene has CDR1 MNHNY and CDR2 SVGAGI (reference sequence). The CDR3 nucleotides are TGTGCCAGCAGTTCGGGACTAGCGGGGGGGCATACGCAGTATTTT. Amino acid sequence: CASSSGLAGGHTQYF.

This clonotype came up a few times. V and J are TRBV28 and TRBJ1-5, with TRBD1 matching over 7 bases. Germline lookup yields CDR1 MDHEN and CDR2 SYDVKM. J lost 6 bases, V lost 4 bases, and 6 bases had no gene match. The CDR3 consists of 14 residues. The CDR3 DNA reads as TGTGCCAGCAGTTACAGGGGTTTAGTTCAGCCCCAGCATTTT. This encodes CASSYRGLVQPQHF.

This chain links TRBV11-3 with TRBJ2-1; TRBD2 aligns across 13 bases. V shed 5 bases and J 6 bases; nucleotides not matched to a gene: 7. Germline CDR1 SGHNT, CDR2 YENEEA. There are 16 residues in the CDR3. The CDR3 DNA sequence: TGTGCCAGCAGCCCCCGGACTAGCGGGGGCTTCAATGAGCAGTTCTTC. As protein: CASSPRTSGGFNEQFF.

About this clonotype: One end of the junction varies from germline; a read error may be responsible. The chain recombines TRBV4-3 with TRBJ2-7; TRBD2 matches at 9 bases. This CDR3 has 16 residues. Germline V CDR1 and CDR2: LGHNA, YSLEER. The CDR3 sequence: CASSQGVAGASDEQYF. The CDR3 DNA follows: TGCGCCAGCAGCCAAGGGGTAGCGGGGGCCTCCGACGAGCAGTACTTC.

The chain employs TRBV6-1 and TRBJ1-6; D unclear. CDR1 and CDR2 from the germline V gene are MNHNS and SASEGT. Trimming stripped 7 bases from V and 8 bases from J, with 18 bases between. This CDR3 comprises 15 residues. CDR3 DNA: TGTGCCAGCATGACTGATGCGGGGTTATATTCACCCCTCCACTTT. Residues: CASMTDAGLYSPLHF.

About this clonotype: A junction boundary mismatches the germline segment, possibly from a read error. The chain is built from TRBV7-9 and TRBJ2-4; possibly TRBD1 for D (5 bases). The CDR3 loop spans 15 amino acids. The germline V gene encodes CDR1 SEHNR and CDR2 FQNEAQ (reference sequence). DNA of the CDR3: TGTGCCGGCAGCCAAAGTCGACAGCCAAAAAACATTCAGTACTTC. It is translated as CAGSQSRQPKNIQYF.